This TCR beta chain originates from a study of blood T cell repertoires in COVID-19. As for the study in general: Italy, Spain and the United States were the sources of the convalescent and acute COVID-19 samples.

The study recruited people aged about 18 to 89 years across 20 to 30 US areas. The study assigned cohorts using participant-reported clinical history. The authors' processing: Quantification of nucleated cells was approximated via reference gene primer amplification. Sequencing used immunoSEQ multiplex PCR; TCRdb keeps in-frame clones, though not all of them. V and J calls plus clone size are reproduced from that table; the DNA served to infer D and trimming. Of approximately 220,000 clones listed, roughly 87% are singletons. Germline V gives CDR1 SEHNR, CDR2 FQNEAQ (reference sequence). This CDR3 comprises 16 residues. V lost 5 bases and J lost 2; bases outside the gene matches: 3.

The rearrangement uses TRBV7-9 and TRBJ2-1; 13 nucleotides line up with TRBD2. The material sequenced was PBMCs or T cells enriched from blood (not recorded which). This sequence was found in a woman in her twenties or thirties with acute COVID-19. CDR3 bases: TGTGCCAGCAGCCGACTAGCGGGGGGCCCCTACAATGAGCAGTTCTTC. Its translation: CASSRLAGGPYNEQFF.